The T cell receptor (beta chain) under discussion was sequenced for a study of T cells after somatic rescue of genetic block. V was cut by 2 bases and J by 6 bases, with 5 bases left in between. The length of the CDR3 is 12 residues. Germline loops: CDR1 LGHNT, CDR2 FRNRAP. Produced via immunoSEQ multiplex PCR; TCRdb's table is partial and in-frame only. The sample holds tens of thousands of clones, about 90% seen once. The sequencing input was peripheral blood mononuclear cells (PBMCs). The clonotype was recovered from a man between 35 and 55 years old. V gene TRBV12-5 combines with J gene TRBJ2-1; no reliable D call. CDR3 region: CASGLQFNEQFF. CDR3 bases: TGTGCTAGTGGTTTGCAGTTCAATGAGCAGTTCTTC.